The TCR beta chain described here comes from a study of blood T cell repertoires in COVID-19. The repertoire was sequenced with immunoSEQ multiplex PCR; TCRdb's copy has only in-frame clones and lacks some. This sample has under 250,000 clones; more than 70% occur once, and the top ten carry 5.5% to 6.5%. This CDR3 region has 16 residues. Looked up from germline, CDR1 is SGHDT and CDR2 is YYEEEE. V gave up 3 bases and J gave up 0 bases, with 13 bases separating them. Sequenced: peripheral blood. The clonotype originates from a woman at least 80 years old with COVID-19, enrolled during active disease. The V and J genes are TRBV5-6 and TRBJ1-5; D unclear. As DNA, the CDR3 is TGTGCCAGCAGCTCAAATGCCGGGAGTAGCAATCAGCCCCAGCATTTT. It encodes CASSSNAGSSNQPQHF.